This TCR beta chain was sequenced in a study of blood T cells in healthy people across ages. Germline V lookup: CDR1 SGHDN, CDR2 FVKESK. V dropped 6 bases and J dropped 1; count of bases not matched to a gene: 12. CDR3 length equals 17 residues. Then a second PCR, running roughly 6 to 11 cycles, was carried out with a sample-barcoded 5' primer and a J-beta primer mix. TCRdb passed the 5' RACE reads through MiXCR, listing each CDR3 protein once. The table has roughly 500,000 distinct CDR3 sequences, 25% to 30% seen once. The chain couples TRBV14 to TRBJ2-5; TRBD1 matches 9 bases. This receptor was taken from a woman in her seventies in good health. Sequencing was done on a sample of blood. The CDR3 reads CASRRKRGQGGQETQYF. The CDR3 DNA follows: TGTGCCAGCAGGCGTAAAAGGGGACAGGGTGGCCAAGAGACCCAGTACTTC.